The sequence of this T cell receptor (beta chain) was determined in a study of blood T cell repertoires in COVID-19. V shed 2 bases, J shed 5 bases, and the junction held 5 bases outside the gene matches. This CDR3 contains 13 residues. Per germline, CDR1 SQVTM and CDR2 ANQGSEA. Some clones are missing from TCRdb's copy, which holds only in-frame ones; the method was immunoSEQ multiplex PCR. The sample holds a few hundred thousand clones, approximately 86% seen once. The sample comprised PBMCs or T cells enriched from blood (not recorded which). This sequence was found in a man younger than 35 with acute COVID-19. The chain links TRBV29-1 to TRBJ1-2; 7 nucleotides align to TRBD1. CDR3 sequence reads: CSVETTGKYGYTF. The DNA for the CDR3 is TGCAGCGTTGAAACGACAGGGAAATATGGCTACACCTTC.